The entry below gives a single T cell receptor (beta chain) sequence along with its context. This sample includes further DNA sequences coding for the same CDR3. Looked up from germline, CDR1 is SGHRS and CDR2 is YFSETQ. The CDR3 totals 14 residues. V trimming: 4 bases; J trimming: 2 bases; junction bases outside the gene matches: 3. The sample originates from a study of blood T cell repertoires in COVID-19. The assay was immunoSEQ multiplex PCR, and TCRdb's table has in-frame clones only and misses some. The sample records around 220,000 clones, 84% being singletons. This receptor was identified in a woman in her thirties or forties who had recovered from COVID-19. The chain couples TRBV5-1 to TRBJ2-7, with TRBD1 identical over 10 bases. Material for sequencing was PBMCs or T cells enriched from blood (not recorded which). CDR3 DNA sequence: TGCGCCAGCAGCCAGACAGGGGGCCCCTACGAGCAGTACTTC. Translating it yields CASSQTGGPYEQYF.